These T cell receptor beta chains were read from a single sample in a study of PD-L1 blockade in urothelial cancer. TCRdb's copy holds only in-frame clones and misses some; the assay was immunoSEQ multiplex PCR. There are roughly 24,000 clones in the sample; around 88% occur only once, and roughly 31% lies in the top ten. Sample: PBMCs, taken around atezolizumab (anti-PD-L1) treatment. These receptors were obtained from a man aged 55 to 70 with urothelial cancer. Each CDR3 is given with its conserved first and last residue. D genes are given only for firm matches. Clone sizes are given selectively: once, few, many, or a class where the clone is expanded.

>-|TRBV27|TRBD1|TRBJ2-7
CASRDRGRGYEQYF
TGTGCCAGCAGGGACAGGGGGAGAGGCTACGAGCAGTACTTC
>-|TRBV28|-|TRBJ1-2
CASMRAGGYTF
TGTGCCAGCATGCGGGCCGGTGGCTACACCTTC
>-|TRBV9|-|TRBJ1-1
CASSVGAVNTEAFF
TGTGCCAGCAGCGTAGGGGCCGTGAACACTGAAGCTTTCTTT
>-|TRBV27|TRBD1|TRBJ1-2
CASSLSPGTAYGYTF
TGTGCCAGCAGTCTGAGCCCCGGGACAGCCTATGGCTACACCTTC
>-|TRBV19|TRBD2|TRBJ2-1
CASSIVAGADNEQFF
TGTGCCAGTAGTATAGTAGCGGGAGCCGACAATGAGCAGTTCTTC
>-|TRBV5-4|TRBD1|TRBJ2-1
CASSDRDRVHEQFF
TGTGCCAGCAGCGACCGGGACAGGGTCCATGAGCAGTTCTTC
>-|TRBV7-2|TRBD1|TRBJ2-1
CASSMGTGGHNEQFF
TGTGCCAGCAGCATGGGGACAGGGGGGCACAATGAGCAGTTCTTC
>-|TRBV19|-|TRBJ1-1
CASSMAGRAEAFF
TGTGCCAGTAGTATGGCGGGCCGGGCCGAAGCTTTCTTT
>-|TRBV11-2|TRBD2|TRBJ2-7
CASSSKREGLYEQYF
TGTGCCAGCAGCTCCAAGCGGGAGGGCCTCTACGAGCAGTACTTC
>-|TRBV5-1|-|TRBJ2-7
CASTKEAGYYEQYF
TGCGCCAGCACCAAGGAGGCGGGCTACTACGAGCAGTACTTC
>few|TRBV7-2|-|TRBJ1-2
CASSFNRVYGYTF
TGTGCCAGCAGCTTCAACAGGGTGTATGGCTACACCTTC
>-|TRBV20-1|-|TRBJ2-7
CSAQKGKEQYF
TGCAGTGCTCAGAAGGGGAAAGAGCAGTACTTC
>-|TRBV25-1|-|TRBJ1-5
CASSGGHLSNQPQHF
TGTGCCAGCAGTGGCGGACATCTTAGCAATCAGCCCCAGCATTTT
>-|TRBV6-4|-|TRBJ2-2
CARQGHTNTGELFF
TGTGCCAGACAGGGACATACGAACACCGGGGAGCTGTTTTTT
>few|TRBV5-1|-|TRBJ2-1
CASSLAPLAAYNEQFF
TGCGCCAGCAGCTTGGCCCCCTTAGCGGCGTACAATGAGCAGTTCTTC
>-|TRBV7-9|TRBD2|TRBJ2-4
CASSFGSGGTSAKNIQYF
TGTGCCAGCAGCTTTGGTAGCGGGGGGACGTCAGCCAAAAACATTCAGTACTTC
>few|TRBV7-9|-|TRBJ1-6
CASSRGTTDNSPLHF
TGTGCCAGCAGTCGAGGGACAACGGATAATTCACCCCTCCACTTT
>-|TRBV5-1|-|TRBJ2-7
CASSWGGGAYEQYF
TGCGCCAGCAGCTGGGGAGGGGGGGCCTACGAGCAGTACTTC
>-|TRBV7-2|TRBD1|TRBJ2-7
CASSSSGTGKSYEQYF
TGTGCCAGCAGCTCCTCCGGGACAGGGAAATCCTACGAGCAGTACTTC
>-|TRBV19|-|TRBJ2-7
CASSIIQGQSGYEQYF
TGTGCCAGTAGTATAATCCAGGGCCAAAGTGGGTACGAGCAGTACTTC
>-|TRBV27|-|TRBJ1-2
CASSLGGTNYGYTF
TGTGCCAGCAGTTTAGGAGGGACCAACTATGGCTACACCTTC
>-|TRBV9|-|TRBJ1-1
CASSVGGRGYTEAFF
TGTGCCAGCAGCGTAGGGGGGAGGGGGTACACTGAAGCTTTCTTT
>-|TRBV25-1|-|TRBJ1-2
CATELGPNYGYTF
TGTGCCACCGAACTGGGGCCTAACTATGGCTACACCTTC
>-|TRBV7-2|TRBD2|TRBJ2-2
CASSFRPLLAGGTGELFF
TGTGCCAGCAGCTTCCGCCCCTTACTAGCGGGAGGAACCGGGGAGCTGTTTTTT
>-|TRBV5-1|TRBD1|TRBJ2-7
CASSPGTGSLHEQYF
TGCGCCAGCAGCCCCGGGACAGGGTCCTTGCACGAGCAGTACTTC
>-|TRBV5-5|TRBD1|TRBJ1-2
CASSARGQGNYGYTF
TGTGCCAGCAGCGCTAGAGGACAGGGTAACTATGGCTACACCTTC
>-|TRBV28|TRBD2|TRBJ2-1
CASSLGREGRNEQFF
TGTGCCAGCAGTTTAGGCAGGGAGGGAAGGAATGAGCAGTTCTTC
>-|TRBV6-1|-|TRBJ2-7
CASSRAGQPGYEQYF
TGTGCCAGCAGTCGAGCTGGACAGCCCGGGTACGAGCAGTACTTC
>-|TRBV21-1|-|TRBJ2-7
CASRPEQAQGLSYEQYF
TGTGCCAGCCGCCCCGAACAGGCACAGGGCCTCTCCTACGAGCAGTACTTC
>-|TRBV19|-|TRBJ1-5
CASKRQGNQPQHF
TGTGCCAGTAAACGGCAGGGCAATCAGCCCCAGCATTTT
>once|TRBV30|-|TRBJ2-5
CAWSGGARLETQYF
TGTGCCTGGAGTGGCGGGGCCAGATTAGAGACCCAGTACTTC
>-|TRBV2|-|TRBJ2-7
CASRAQQVLSEQYF
TGTGCCAGCAGGGCGCAACAGGTGCTCTCCGAGCAGTACTTC
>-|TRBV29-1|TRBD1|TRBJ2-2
CSATRPGGAGELFF
TGCAGCGCCACCCGTCCAGGGGGAGCCGGGGAGCTGTTTTTT
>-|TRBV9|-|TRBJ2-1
CASSVDSSYNEQFF
TGTGCCAGCAGCGTAGACAGTTCCTACAATGAGCAGTTCTTC
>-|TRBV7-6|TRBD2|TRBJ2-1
CASSLGLAGGRGNEQFF
TGTGCCAGCAGCTTGGGACTAGCGGGGGGGCGAGGTAATGAGCAGTTCTTC
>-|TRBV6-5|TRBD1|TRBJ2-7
CASSYKGQGNEQYF
TGTGCCAGCAGTTACAAGGGACAGGGGAACGAGCAGTACTTC
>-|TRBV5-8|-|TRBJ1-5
CASSLAGGQPQHF
TGTGCCAGCAGCTTGGCCGGCGGACAGCCCCAGCATTTT
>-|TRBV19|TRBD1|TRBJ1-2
CASSTTGVTNYGYTF
TGTGCCAGTAGTACGACAGGGGTAACTAACTATGGCTACACCTTC
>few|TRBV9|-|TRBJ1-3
CASSVISSGNTIYF
TGTGCCAGCAGCGTCATCAGCTCTGGAAACACCATATATTTT
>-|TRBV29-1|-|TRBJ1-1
CSVEKTSNTEAFF
TGCAGCGTTGAGAAAACTTCGAACACTGAAGCTTTCTTT
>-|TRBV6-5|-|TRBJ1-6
CASSGGPSPLHF
TGTGCCAGCTCGGGGGGGCCTTCACCCCTCCACTTT
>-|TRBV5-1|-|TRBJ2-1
CASSLAGAEYNEQFF
TGCGCCAGCAGCTTGGCGGGAGCGGAGTACAATGAGCAGTTCTTC
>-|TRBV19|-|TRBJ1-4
CASSIVGLSNEKLFF
TGTGCCAGTAGTATAGTAGGACTGAGTAATGAAAAACTGTTTTTT
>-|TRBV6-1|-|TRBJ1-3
CASRAPGASGNTIYF
TGTGCCAGCAGGGCGCCAGGGGCCTCTGGAAACACCATATATTTT
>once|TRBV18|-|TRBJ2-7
CASSPDWGTYEQYF
TGTGCCAGCTCACCGGACTGGGGAACCTACGAGCAGTACTTC
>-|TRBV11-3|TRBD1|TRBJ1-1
CASSQGTGGNTEAFF
TGTGCCAGCAGCCAAGGGACAGGTGGGAACACTGAAGCTTTCTTT
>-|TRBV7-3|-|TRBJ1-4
CASSLLRGEKLFF
TGTGCCAGCAGCTTATTGAGAGGAGAAAAACTGTTTTTT
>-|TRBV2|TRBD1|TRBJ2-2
CASTIRQGLPNTGELFF
TGTGCCAGCACTATCCGACAGGGCTTGCCGAACACCGGGGAGCTGTTTTTT
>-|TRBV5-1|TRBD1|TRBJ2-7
CASSLEGTGGLSYEQYF
TGCGCCAGCAGCTTGGAAGGGACAGGGGGCTTATCCTACGAGCAGTACTTC
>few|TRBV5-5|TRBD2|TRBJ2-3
CASSVNGGAITDTQYF
TGTGCCAGCAGCGTCAACGGGGGGGCAATCACAGATACGCAGTATTTT
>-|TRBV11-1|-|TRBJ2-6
CASTPQGGLRTGANVLTF
TGTGCCAGCACCCCTCAGGGGGGACTTAGGACTGGGGCCAACGTCCTGACTTTC
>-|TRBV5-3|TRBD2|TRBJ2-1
CARSLFSGRASYNEQFF
TGTGCCAGAAGCTTGTTTAGCGGGAGGGCCTCCTACAATGAGCAGTTCTTC
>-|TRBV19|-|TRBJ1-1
CASKGSGQGTEAFF
TGTGCCAGTAAAGGGTCAGGGCAAGGCACTGAAGCTTTCTTT
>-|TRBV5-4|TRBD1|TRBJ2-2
CASSRWTGVNTGELFF
TGTGCCAGCAGCCGATGGACAGGGGTGAACACCGGGGAGCTGTTTTTT